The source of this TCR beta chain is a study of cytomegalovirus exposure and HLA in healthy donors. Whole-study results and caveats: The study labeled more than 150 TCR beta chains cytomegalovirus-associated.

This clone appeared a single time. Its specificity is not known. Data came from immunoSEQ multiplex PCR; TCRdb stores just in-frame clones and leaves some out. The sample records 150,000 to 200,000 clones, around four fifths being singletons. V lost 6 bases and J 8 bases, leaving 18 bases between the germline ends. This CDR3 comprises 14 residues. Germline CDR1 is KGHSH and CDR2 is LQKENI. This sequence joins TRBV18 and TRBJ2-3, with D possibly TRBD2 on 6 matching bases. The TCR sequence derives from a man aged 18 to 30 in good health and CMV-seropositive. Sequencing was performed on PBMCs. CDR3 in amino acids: CASSPTDSEGTQYF. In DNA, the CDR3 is TGTGCCAGCTCCCCTACTGACTCGGAGGGTACGCAGTATTTT.